Listed here are 19 T cell receptor beta chains from one sample, sequenced in a study of blood T cell repertoires in COVID-19 (dated by TCRdb to the early 2020s). The library was obtained by the immunoSEQ multiplex PCR assay. TCRdb took over this immuneACCESS table, retaining in-frame rearrangements with V and J assigned. Such tables are incomplete; in checked studies, under half of the missing clones stem from an unresolved V gene, and the remainder is unexplained. Present in this sample are some 93,000 clones, 75% to 90% of which were seen just once. The ten most abundant clones make up around 20% of the sample. The sample taken for sequencing was peripheral blood. These receptors were obtained from a woman of 80 years or more with acute or convalescent COVID-19.

The rearrangement joins TRBV2 to TRBJ1-4; possibly TRBD1 for D (5 bases). Germline V gene data show CDR1 as SNHLY and CDR2 as FYNNEI. Trimming removed 7 bases at V and 8 bases at J, with 17 bases between. The CDR3 length is 14 residues. The CDR3 spells CASNKGRAVEKLFF. The CDR3, as DNA: TGTGCCAGCAACAAAGGCAGGGCGGTCGAAAAACTGTTTTTT.

The CDR3 loop is CAISEYQRGGRNEQFF. As DNA, the CDR3 is TGTGCCATCAGTGAGTACCAGCGGGGGGGCCGGAATGAGCAGTTCTTC. This chain links TRBV10-3 with TRBJ2-1; 10 bases fit TRBD2. The CDR3 loop spans 16 amino acids. With V trimmed by 1 base and J by 7 bases, 7 bases remained unmatched. Per the germline V gene, CDR1 is ENHRY and CDR2 is SYGVKD.

A note on this clone: One end of the junction varies from germline; a read error may be responsible. This sequence joins TRBV20-1 and TRBJ1-4; 7 bases match TRBD1. Germline loops: CDR1 DFQATT, CDR2 SNEGSKA (reference sequence). The CDR3 has 10 residues. The CDR3 loop reads CATGREKLFF. CDR3 sequence (DNA): TGTGCGACAGGGCGTGAAAAACTGTTTTTT.

The chain links TRBV3-1 (or the pseudogene TRBV3-2) to TRBJ1-2; 7 nucleotides align to TRBD1. There are 15 residues in the CDR3. The V segment lost 3 bases and the J segment 7 bases; nucleotides outside the gene matches: 11. Germline V gene lookup returns CDR1 LGHDT and CDR2 YNNKEL (reference sequence). The DNA for the CDR3 is TGTGCCAGCAGCCAGGGGGACAGAGGCCCCGCTGGCTACACCTTC. Protein sequence: CASSQGDRGPAGYTF.

The rearrangement uses TRBV28 and TRBJ2-1; 9 nucleotides line up with TRBD1. The trim removed 5 bases at V and 7 bases at J, leaving 12 bases unmatched. The CDR3 spans 16 residues. Germline CDR1 and CDR2: MDHEN and SYDVKM. CDR3 nucleotide sequence: TGTGCCAGCAGTCCATCACCGGGACAGGGTCGGAATGAGCAGTTCTTC. It translates to CASSPSPGQGRNEQFF.

The V call is TRBV7-2, the J call TRBJ2-5; 8 nucleotides align to TRBD1. J lost 5 bases, V lost 1 base, and 3 bases had no gene match. Germline V gene data show CDR1 as SGHTA and CDR2 as FQGNSA. The CDR3 runs to 14 residues. The CDR3 nucleotides are TGTGCCAGCAGCTTAGACAGGGGGACTGAGACCCAGTACTTC. As protein: CASSLDRGTETQYF.

This clone has only a few counts. At the DNA level, this CDR3 is encoded by other sequences in the same sample as well. This chain joins TRBV6-5 and TRBJ1-4, with 10 bases that match TRBD1. Trimming took 6 bases from V and 7 from J; bases not matched to a gene: 2. The germline gives CDR1 MNHEY, CDR2 SVGAGI. This CDR3 spans 13 amino acids. For the CDR3, the DNA is TGTGCCAGCAGGACAGGGGGCAGTGAAAAACTGTTTTTT. Protein product: CASRTGGSEKLFF.

This clone came up a few times. V and J are TRBV20-1 and TRBJ2-7; the match to TRBD1 covers 9 bases. Germline V CDR1 and CDR2: DFQATT, SNEGSKA (reference sequence). V lost 3 bases and J lost 2; bases outside the gene matches: 11. There are 16 residues in the CDR3. In DNA, the CDR3 is TGCAGTGCTAGTGATTCTCGGGACAGGGTCACCTACGAGCAGTACTTC. This sequence encodes CSASDSRDRVTYEQYF.

There are a few counts of this clone. The chain is built from TRBV5-1 and TRBJ2-1; 13 bases fit TRBD2. Germline V gene data show CDR1 as SGHRS and CDR2 as YFSETQ. The CDR3 consists of 15 residues. V shed 4 bases and J 4 bases; nucleotides not matched to a gene: 2. The CDR3, as DNA: TGCGCCAGCAGCACGACTAGCGGGGGGTACAATGAGCAGTTCTTC. The encoded protein is CASSTTSGGYNEQFF.

The V call is TRBV19, the J call TRBJ2-3; 13 bases agree with TRBD2. There are 15 residues in the CDR3. Germline V gene lookup returns CDR1 LNHDA and CDR2 SQIVND (reference sequence). Germline trimming cut 9 bases from V and 4 bases from J; bases unmatched to any gene: 7. The CDR3 sequence is CASRRLAGGADTQYF. As DNA, the CDR3 is TGTGCCAGCAGGAGACTAGCGGGGGGAGCAGATACGCAGTATTTT.

The chain is built from TRBV28 and TRBJ1-1; tentatively, D is TRBD1 (5 bases). CDR1 and CDR2 (germline): MDHEN, SYDVKM. Trimming removed 6 bases from V and 0 bases from J, with 14 bases in between. This CDR3 has 15 amino acids. The CDR3 DNA reads as TGTGCCAGCAGCCTGGGGGGGGTCATGAACACTGAAGCTTTCTTT. Its translation: CASSLGGVMNTEAFF.

This chain uses TRBV2 with TRBJ2-1, with TRBD2 matching 7 bases. CDR1 is SNHLY, CDR2 FYNNEI, per germline. V dropped 11 bases and J dropped 3; count of bases not matched to a gene: 7. The CDR3 consists of 13 residues. The CDR3 here is CALTSERYNEQFF. Written as DNA, the CDR3 is TGTGCCCTTACTAGCGAGCGCTACAATGAGCAGTTCTTC.

The chain's CDR3 is CASSFIQNTEAFF. In nucleotides, the CDR3 is TGTGCCAGCAGCTTTATACAGAACACTGAAGCTTTCTTT. The chain joins TRBV7-3 to TRBJ1-1, with unresolved D. V lost 3 bases, J lost 1 base, and 6 bases lay in between. Germline V lookup: CDR1 SGHTA, CDR2 FQGTGA. This CDR3 has 13 residues.

The rearrangement uses TRBV19 and TRBJ2-5; 12 bases map to TRBD2. The length of the CDR3 is 17 residues. J was trimmed by 0 bases and V by 8 bases; bases with no gene match: 10. The V gene's germline CDR1 is LNHDA and CDR2 SQIVND (reference sequence). CDR3 residues: CASSRTSGAGYQETQYF. For the CDR3, the DNA is TGTGCCAGTTCTCGGACTAGCGGGGCGGGTTACCAAGAGACCCAGTACTTC.

The rearrangement links TRBV13 to TRBJ1-2, with D perhaps TRBD1 (5 bases). The CDR3 extends over 15 amino acids. In germline, CDR1 is PRHDT, CDR2 FYEKMQ (reference sequence). The V gene lost 5 bases and the J gene lost 6 bases, with 19 bases spanning the gap. CDR3 region: CASSVGTSQFDGYTF. The CDR3 DNA is TGTGCCAGCAGCGTGGGGACTTCGCAGTTTGATGGCTACACCTTC.

The chain links TRBV6-5 to TRBJ2-6; D is perhaps TRBD1 (5 bases). The V and J ends lost 4 bases and 2 bases respectively, with 12 bases between them. CDR1 and CDR2 from the germline V gene are MNHEY and SVGAGI. The CDR3 has 16 residues. CDR3: CASSFFSGTGANVLTF. The CDR3 nucleotides read TGTGCCAGCAGTTTCTTTTCAGGGACTGGGGCCAACGTCCTGACTTTC.

The V call is TRBV9, the J call TRBJ2-2, with D perhaps TRBD1 (6 bases). Germline CDR1 reads SGDLS; CDR2 reads YYNGEE. Deletions cut 0 bases from V and 6 bases from J, with 12 bases between. CDR3 length: 15 amino acids. The CDR3 region has the DNA TGTGCCAGCAGCGTAGGAAACAGGGCGTCCGGGGAGCTGTTTTTT. Residues: CASSVGNRASGELFF.

CDR3 sequence reads: CASSLSGQPYNEQFF. In DNA, the CDR3 is TGTGCCAGCAGCTTATCGGGACAGCCGTACAATGAGCAGTTCTTC. The chain is built from TRBV7-8 and TRBJ2-1; 7 bases are shared with TRBD1. This CDR3 is built from 15 residues. From germline, CDR1 is SGHVS and CDR2 FQNEAQ. The ends lost 2 bases at V and 4 bases at J; junction bases unmatched: 5.

A single count supports this clone. This chain connects TRBV28 to TRBJ2-1; 13 bases align to TRBD2. The V gene's germline CDR1 is MDHEN and CDR2 SYDVKM. J was trimmed by 7 bases and V by 8 bases; bases with no gene match: 5. The CDR3 covers 14 residues. The CDR3 sequence: CASLLAGGGNEQFF. CDR3 sequence (DNA): TGTGCCAGCTTACTAGCGGGGGGGGGTAATGAGCAGTTCTTC.